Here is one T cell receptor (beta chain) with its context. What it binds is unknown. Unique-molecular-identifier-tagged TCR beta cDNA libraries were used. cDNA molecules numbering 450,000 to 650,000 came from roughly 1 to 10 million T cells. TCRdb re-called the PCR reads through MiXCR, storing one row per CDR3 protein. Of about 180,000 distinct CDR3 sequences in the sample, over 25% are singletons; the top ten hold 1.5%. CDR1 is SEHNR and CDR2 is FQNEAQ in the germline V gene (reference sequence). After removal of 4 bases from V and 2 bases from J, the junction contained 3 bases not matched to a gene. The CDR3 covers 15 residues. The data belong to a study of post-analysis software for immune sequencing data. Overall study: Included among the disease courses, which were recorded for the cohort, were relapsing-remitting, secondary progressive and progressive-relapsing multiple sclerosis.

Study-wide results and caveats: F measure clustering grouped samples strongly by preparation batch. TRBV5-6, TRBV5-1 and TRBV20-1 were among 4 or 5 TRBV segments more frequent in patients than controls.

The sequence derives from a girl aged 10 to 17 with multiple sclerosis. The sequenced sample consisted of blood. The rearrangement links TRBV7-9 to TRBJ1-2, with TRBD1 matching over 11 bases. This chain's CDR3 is CASSSRDRGNYGYTF. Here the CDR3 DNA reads TGTGCCAGCAGCTCCCGGGACAGGGGGAACTATGGCTACACCTTC.